This T cell receptor beta chain appears in the sequencing data of a study of OX40 agonist ivuxolimab in advanced cancers. The data were produced by immunoSEQ multiplex PCR, yet TCRdb's version contains in-frame clones alone and is incomplete. Of some 85,000 clones listed, approximately 91% are singletons. The receptor comes from an adult with an advanced solid tumor such as melanoma, head and neck, liver or kidney cancer. The sequenced sample was CD4+ or CD8+ T cells sorted from blood, obtained in a trial of the OX40 agonist ivuxolimab.

The CDR3 bases are TGTGCCAGCAGCGTAGAGAACAATCGGGGGGAGCTGTTTTTT. Its translation is CASSVENNRGELFF. V usage is TRBV9 and J usage is TRBJ2-2; D not certain. The germline V and J ends were trimmed by 0 bases and 8 bases, with 11 bases remaining between them. There are 14 residues in the CDR3. The V gene's germline CDR1 is SGDLS and CDR2 YYNGEE.